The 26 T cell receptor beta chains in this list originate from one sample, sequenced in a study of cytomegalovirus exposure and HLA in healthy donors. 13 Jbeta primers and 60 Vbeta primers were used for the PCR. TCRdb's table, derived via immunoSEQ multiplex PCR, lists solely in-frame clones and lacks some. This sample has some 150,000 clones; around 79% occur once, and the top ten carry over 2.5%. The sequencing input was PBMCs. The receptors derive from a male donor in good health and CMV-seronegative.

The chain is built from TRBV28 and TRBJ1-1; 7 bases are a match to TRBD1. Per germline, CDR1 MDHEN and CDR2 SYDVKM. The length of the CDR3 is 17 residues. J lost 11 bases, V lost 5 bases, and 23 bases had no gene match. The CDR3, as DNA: TGTGCCAGCAGTACCCAACCTCCCGGGACAGCCCCGTTTAACGCTTTCTTT. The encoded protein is CASSTQPPGTAPFNAFF. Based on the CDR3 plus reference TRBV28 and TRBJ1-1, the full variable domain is DVKVTQSSRYLVKRTGEKVFLECVQDMDHENMFWYRQDPGLGLRLIYFSYDVKMKEKGDIPEGYSVSREKKERFSLILESASTNQTSMYLCASSTQPPGTAPFNAFFGQGTRLTVV.

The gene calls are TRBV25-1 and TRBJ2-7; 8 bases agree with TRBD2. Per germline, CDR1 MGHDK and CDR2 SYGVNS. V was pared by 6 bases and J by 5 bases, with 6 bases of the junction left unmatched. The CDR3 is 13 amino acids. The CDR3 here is CASRAGRANEQYF. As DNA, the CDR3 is TGTGCCAGCAGAGCCGGGAGGGCCAACGAGCAGTACTTC.

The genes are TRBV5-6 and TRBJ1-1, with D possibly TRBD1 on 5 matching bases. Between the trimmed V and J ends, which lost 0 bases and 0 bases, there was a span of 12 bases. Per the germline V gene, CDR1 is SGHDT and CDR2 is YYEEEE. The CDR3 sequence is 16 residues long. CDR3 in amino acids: CASSLVRRGLNTEAFF. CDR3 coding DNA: TGTGCCAGCAGCTTGGTCCGGCGGGGGTTGAACACTGAAGCTTTCTTT. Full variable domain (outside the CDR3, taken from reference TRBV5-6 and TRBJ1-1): DAGVTQSPTHLIKTRGQQVTLRCSPKSGHDTVSWYQQALGQGPQFIFQYYEEEERQRGNFPDRFSGHQFPNYSSELNVNALLLGDSALYLCASSLVRRGLNTEAFFGQGTRLTVV.

CDR3 region: CASSLDRLWAAQETQYF. The CDR3, as DNA: TGTGCCAGCAGCTTAGATCGGTTATGGGCAGCCCAAGAGACCCAGTACTTC. The rearrangement links TRBV7-2 to TRBJ2-5; D gene unclear. Germline V gives CDR1 SGHTA, CDR2 FQGNSA. This CDR3 contains 17 residues. V was shortened by 1 base and J by 1 base, with 16 bases between the two germline ends. The whole variable domain, remainder taken from reference TRBV7-2 and TRBJ2-5, is GAGVSQSPSNKVTEKGKDVELRCDPISGHTALYWYRQSLGQGLEFLIYFQGNSAPDKSGLPSDRFSAERTGGSVSTLTIQRTQQEDSAVYLCASSLDRLWAAQETQYFGPGTRLLVL.

The CDR3 loop is CASSQALAGVNEQFF. The CDR3 DNA reads TGTGCCAGCAGCCAAGCACTAGCGGGAGTCAATGAGCAGTTCTTC. The chain combines TRBV14 with TRBJ2-1; TRBD2 matches 11 bases. Germline assignment: CDR1 SGHDN and CDR2 FVKESK. The CDR3 extends over 15 amino acids. Trimming at V came to 1 base and at J to 6 bases, leaving 2 bases not matched to a gene.

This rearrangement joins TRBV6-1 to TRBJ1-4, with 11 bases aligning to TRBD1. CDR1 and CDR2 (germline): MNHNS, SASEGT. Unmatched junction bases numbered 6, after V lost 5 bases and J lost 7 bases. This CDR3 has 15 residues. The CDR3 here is CASSKRTGGFEKLFF. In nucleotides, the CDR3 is TGTGCCAGCAGTAAGAGGACAGGGGGCTTTGAAAAACTGTTTTTT.

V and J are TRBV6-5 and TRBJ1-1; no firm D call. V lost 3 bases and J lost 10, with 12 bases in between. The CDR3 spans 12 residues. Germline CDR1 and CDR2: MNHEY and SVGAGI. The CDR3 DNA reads TGTGCCAGCAGTTATTCAGGTTTCCTAGCTTTCTTT. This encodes CASSYSGFLAFF.

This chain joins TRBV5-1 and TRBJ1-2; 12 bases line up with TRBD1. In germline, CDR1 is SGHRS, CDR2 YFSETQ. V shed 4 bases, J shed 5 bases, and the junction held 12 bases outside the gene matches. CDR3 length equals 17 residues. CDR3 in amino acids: CASSGTGTGGAFYGYTF. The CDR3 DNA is TGCGCCAGCAGCGGTACCGGGACAGGGGGCGCCTTTTATGGCTACACCTTC.

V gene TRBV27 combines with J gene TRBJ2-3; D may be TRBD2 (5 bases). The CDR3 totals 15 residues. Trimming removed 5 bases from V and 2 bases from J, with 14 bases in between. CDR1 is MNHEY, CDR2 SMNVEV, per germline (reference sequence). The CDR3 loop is CASSRSGSFTDTQYF. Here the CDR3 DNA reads TGTGCCAGCAGTAGATCGGGATCTTTCACAGATACGCAGTATTTT.

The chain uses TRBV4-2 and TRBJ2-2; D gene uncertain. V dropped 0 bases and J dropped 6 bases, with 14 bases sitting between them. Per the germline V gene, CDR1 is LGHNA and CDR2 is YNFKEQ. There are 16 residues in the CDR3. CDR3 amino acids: CASSQDRVVRSGELFF. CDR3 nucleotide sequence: TGTGCCAGCAGCCAAGATCGGGTGGTTAGGTCCGGGGAGCTGTTTTTT.

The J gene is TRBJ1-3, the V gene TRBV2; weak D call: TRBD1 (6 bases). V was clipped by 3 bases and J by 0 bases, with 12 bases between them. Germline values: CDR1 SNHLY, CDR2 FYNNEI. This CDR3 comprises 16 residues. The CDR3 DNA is TGTGCCAGCAGTGAGATCAGGGGTTCCTCTGGAAACACCATATATTTT. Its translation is CASSEIRGSSGNTIYF.

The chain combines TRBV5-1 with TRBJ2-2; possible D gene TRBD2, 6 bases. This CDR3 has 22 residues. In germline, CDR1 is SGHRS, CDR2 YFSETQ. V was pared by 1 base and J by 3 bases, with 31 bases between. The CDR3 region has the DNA TGCGCCAGCAGCTTGAGTGTTGGACCGGGAGCTGTGACCATGGTTGACACCGGGGAGCTGTTTTTT. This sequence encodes CASSLSVGPGAVTMVDTGELFF.

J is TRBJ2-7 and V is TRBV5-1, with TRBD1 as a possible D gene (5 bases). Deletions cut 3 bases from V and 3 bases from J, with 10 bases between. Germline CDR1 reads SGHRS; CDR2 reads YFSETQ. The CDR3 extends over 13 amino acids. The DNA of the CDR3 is TGCGCCAGCAGCTCGCAGGGTAACTACGAGCAGTACTTC. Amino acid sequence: CASSSQGNYEQYF. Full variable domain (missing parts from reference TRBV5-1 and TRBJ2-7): KAGVTQTPRYLIKTRGQQVTLSCSPISGHRSVSWYQQTPGQGLQFLFEYFSETQRNKGNFPGRFSGRQFSNSRSEMNVSTLELGDSALYLCASSSQGNYEQYFGPGTRLTVT.

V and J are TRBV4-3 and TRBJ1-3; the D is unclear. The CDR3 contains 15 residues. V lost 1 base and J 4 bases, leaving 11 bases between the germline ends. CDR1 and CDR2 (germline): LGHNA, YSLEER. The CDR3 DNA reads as TGCGCCAGCAGCCAAGTTCAATCAAGCGGAAACACCATATATTTT. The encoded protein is CASSQVQSSGNTIYF.

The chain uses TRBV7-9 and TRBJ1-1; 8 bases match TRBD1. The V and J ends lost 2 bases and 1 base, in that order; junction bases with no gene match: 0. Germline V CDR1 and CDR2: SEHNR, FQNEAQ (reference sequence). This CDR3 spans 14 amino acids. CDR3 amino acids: CASSLQGANTEAFF. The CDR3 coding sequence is TGTGCCAGCAGCTTACAGGGGGCGAACACTGAAGCTTTCTTT.

CDR3 region: CAWASGTGAYEQYF. Written as DNA, the CDR3 is TGTGCCTGGGCTTCCGGGACAGGGGCCTACGAGCAGTACTTC. The V gene is TRBV30, the J gene TRBJ2-7, with TRBD1 matching over 10 bases. Trimming at V came to 5 bases and at J to 2 bases, leaving 6 bases not matched to a gene. Germline V gene data show CDR1 as GTSNPN and CDR2 as SVGIG (reference sequence). This CDR3 region has 14 residues.

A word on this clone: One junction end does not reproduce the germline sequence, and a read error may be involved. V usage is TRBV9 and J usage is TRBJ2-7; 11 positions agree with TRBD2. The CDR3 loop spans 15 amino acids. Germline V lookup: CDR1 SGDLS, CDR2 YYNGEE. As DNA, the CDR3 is TGTGCCAACAGCGTACAATTGGGACTAGCGGAGCAGCAGTACTTC. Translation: CANSVQLGLAEQQYF.

CDR3 residues: CASGLVLGLGNQPQHF. CDR3 nucleotide sequence: TGTGCTAGTGGTTTGGTTCTAGGACTGGGCAATCAGCCCCAGCATTTT. The V and J genes are TRBV12-5 and TRBJ1-5, with D uncertain. The CDR3 spans 16 residues. From germline, CDR1 is LGHNT and CDR2 FRNRAP. V shed 0 bases and J shed 2 bases, with 11 bases lying between them.

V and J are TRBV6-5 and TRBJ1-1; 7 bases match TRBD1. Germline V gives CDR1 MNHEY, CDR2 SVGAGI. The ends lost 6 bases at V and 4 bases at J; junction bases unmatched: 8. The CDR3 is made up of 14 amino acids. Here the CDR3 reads CASRGAGGSTEAFF. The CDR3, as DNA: TGTGCCAGCAGGGGGGCAGGGGGGTCCACTGAAGCTTTCTTT.

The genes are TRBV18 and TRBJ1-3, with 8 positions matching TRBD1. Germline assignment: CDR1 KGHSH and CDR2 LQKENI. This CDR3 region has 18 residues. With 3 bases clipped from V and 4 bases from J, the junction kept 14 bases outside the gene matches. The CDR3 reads CASSPLSSQGAKGNTIYF. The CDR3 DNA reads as TGTGCCAGCTCACCTCTATCAAGCCAGGGGGCGAAAGGAAACACCATATATTTT.

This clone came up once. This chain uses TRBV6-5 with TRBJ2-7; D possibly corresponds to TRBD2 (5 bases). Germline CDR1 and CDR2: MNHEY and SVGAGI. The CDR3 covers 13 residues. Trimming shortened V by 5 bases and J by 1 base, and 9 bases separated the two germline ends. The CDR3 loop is CASSPRGSYEQYF. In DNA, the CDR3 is TGTGCCAGCAGTCCCCGGGGTTCCTACGAGCAGTACTTC.

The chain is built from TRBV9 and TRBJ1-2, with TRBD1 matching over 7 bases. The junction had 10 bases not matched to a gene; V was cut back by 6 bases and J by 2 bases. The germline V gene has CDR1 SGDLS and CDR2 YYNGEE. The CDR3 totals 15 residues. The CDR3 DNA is TGTGCCAGCACCGTGGAAGGGGGCCTGAACTATGGCTACACCTTC. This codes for CASTVEGGLNYGYTF.

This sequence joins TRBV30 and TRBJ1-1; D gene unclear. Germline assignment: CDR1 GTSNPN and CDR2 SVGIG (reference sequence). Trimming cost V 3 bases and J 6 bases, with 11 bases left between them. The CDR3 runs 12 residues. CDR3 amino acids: CAWSPGYAEAFF. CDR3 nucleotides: TGTGCCTGGAGCCCCGGTTATGCTGAAGCTTTCTTT.

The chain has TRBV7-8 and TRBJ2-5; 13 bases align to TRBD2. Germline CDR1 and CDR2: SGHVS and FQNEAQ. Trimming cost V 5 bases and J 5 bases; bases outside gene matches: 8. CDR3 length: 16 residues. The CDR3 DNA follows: TGTGCCAGCAGCCCATCGACTAGCGGGGGGCGGGAGACCCAGTACTTC. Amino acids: CASSPSTSGGRETQYF.

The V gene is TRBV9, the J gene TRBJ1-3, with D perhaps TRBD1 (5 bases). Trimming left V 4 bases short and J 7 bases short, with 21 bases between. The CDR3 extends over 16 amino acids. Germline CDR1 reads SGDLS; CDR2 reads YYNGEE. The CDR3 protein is CASSQVSGALGNTIYF. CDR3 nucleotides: TGTGCCAGCAGCCAGGTGTCTGGGGCGCTCGGGAACACCATATATTTT.

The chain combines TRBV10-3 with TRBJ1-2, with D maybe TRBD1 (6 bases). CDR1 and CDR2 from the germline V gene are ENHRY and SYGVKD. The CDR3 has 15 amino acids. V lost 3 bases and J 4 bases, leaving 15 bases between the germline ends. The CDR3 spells CAISEFEGESYGYTF. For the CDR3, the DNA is TGTGCCATCAGTGAATTTGAGGGGGAATCCTATGGCTACACCTTC.